The 8 T cell receptor beta chains given below trace back to one sample, sequenced in a study of T cell responses to AZD1222 COVID-19 vaccine. Libraries were prepared by immunoSEQ multiplex PCR; TCRdb keeps only in-frame clonotypes and omits some of them. The sample carries under 110,000 clones, roughly 90% recorded once. The specimen comprised peripheral blood, sampled on day 0 of AZD1222 vaccination. Receptors were obtained from an adult in good health.

This chain connects TRBV15 to TRBJ2-2, with 14 nucleotides matching TRBD2. Losses at the gene ends were 1 base for V and 5 bases for J; bases not matched to a gene: 18. Germline-derived CDR1 and CDR2 are LNHNV and YYDKDF (reference sequence). The CDR3 extends over 22 amino acids. CDR3 loop: CATSRGIWSRGGTSGRTGELFF. CDR3 DNA: TGTGCCACCAGCAGAGGGATTTGGTCCCGGGGGGGGACTAGCGGGAGAACCGGGGAGCTGTTTTTT.

The gene calls are TRBV29-1 and TRBJ1-2, with D tentatively TRBD1 (5 bases). Trimming took off 6 bases at V and 4 bases at J, with 12 bases between the two ends. The CDR3 totals 12 residues. CDR1 and CDR2 (germline): SQVTM, ANQGSEA. The CDR3: CSVGEGAYGYTF. The CDR3 DNA is TGCAGCGTGGGGGAGGGAGCCTATGGCTACACCTTC.

This clone appeared once. V usage is TRBV19 and J usage is TRBJ2-7; no firm D call. V dropped 9 bases and J dropped 4 bases, with 16 bases sitting between them. This CDR3 is 13 amino acids long. Germline loops: CDR1 LNHDA, CDR2 SQIVND (reference sequence). The CDR3 bases are TGTGCCAGCTCGGGCACCTTCGGGTACGAGCAGTACTTC. It specifies CASSGTFGYEQYF.

V is TRBV4-1 and J is TRBJ1-4; D gene ambiguous. Trimming pared 2 bases from V and 7 bases from J, leaving 5 bases between. Germline assignment: CDR1 MGHRA and CDR2 YSYEKL. The CDR3 has 12 amino acids. DNA of the CDR3: TGCGCCAGCAGCCAATATCCTGAAAAACTGTTTTTT. It codes for CASSQYPEKLFF.

The chain uses TRBV20-1 and TRBJ2-2, with a possible D match to TRBD1 (6 bases). CDR3 length equals 14 residues. Trimming removed 3 bases from V and 6 bases from J, with 14 bases in between. Per the germline V gene, CDR1 is DFQATT and CDR2 is SNEGSKA (reference sequence). In nucleotides, the CDR3 is TGCAGTGCTAGTTTACAGGGTTACGCCGGGGAGCTGTTTTTT. Its protein product is CSASLQGYAGELFF.

The chain uses TRBV5-5 and TRBJ1-2; 7 positions agree with TRBD1. CDR3 size: 15 residues. Per the germline V gene, CDR1 is SGHKS and CDR2 is YYEKEE (reference sequence). The V and J ends lost 4 bases and 4 bases, in that order; junction bases with no gene match: 10. This chain's CDR3 is CASSINRDSLYGYTF. The CDR3 coding sequence is TGTGCCAGCAGCATCAATCGGGACAGCCTCTATGGCTACACCTTC.

V gene TRBV6-5 combines with J gene TRBJ1-2; 9 bases are shared with TRBD1. Germline V gene data show CDR1 as MNHEY and CDR2 as SVGAGI. This CDR3 has 16 amino acids. V lost 2 bases to trimming and J lost 4 bases; unmatched junction nucleotides: 8. CDR3 DNA sequence: TGTGCCAGCAGTTACCCAACCGGGACAGGGTTCTATGGCTACACCTTC. Encoded protein: CASSYPTGTGFYGYTF.

This clone was observed once. The rearrangement joins TRBV5-4 to TRBJ1-2, with no clear D. There are 13 residues in the CDR3. Germline CDR1 reads SGHNT; CDR2 reads YYREEE (reference sequence). Between the trimmed V and J ends, which lost 4 bases and 4 bases, there was a span of 11 bases. The chain's CDR3 is CASSQGGPYGYTF. The CDR3 DNA is TGTGCCAGCAGCCAAGGTGGACCCTATGGCTACACCTTC.